These T cell receptor beta chains were read from a single sample in a study of blood T cell repertoires in COVID-19. Data came from immunoSEQ multiplex PCR; TCRdb stores just in-frame clones and leaves some out. The sample yields about 480,000 clones, around nine tenths seen once. The specimen sequenced was peripheral blood. The origin of the receptors is a woman in her fifties or sixties with COVID-19, enrolled during active disease. CDR3s include the opening cysteine and the closing phenylalanine or tryptophan. Each record gives: CDR3 DNA, CDR3 protein, J gene, D gene, V gene, clone size. A D gene is named only where the DNA matches it firmly. Part of the rows lack a size; the others show once, few, many or a class for expanded clones.

CDR3nt: TGTGCCAGCAGTTTAGCGGACAGCTCGCAATCACCCCTCCACTTT; CDR3aa: CASSLADSSQSPLHF; j_gene: TRBJ1-6; d_gene: .; v_gene: TRBV7-2; abundance: .
CDR3nt: TGTGCCAGCAGTGAACAGGGGGACACTGAAGCTTTCTTT; CDR3aa: CASSEQGDTEAFF; j_gene: TRBJ1-1; d_gene: TRBD1; v_gene: TRBV6-4; abundance: .
CDR3nt: TGTGCCATCAGTGAGTCGTGGGCCGCGTTTGAAGCTTTCTTT; CDR3aa: CAISESWAAFEAFF; j_gene: TRBJ1-1; d_gene: .; v_gene: TRBV10-3; abundance: .
CDR3nt: TGTGCCAGCAGCTTTTCGGGACAGGGAGCCTACGAGCAGTACTTC; CDR3aa: CASSFSGQGAYEQYF; j_gene: TRBJ2-7; d_gene: TRBD1; v_gene: TRBV13; abundance: .
CDR3nt: TGCGCCAGCAGCTTGGCGGGACAGCTCTATGGCTACACCTTC; CDR3aa: CASSLAGQLYGYTF; j_gene: TRBJ1-2; d_gene: TRBD1; v_gene: TRBV5-1; abundance: .
CDR3nt: TGTGCCAGCAGCGACGTGGGAGCGGGGGCGTACAATGAGCAGTTCTTC; CDR3aa: CASSDVGAGAYNEQFF; j_gene: TRBJ2-1; d_gene: TRBD2; v_gene: TRBV9; abundance: once
CDR3nt: TGTGCCAGCAGCCAAGCCAGGACTGAAGCTTTCTTT; CDR3aa: CASSQARTEAFF; j_gene: TRBJ1-1; d_gene: .; v_gene: TRBV3-1/TRBV3-2; abundance: few
CDR3nt: TGTGCCAGTAGTATAGGTGCAGCTGAAGCTTTCTTT; CDR3aa: CASSIGAAEAFF; j_gene: TRBJ1-1; d_gene: .; v_gene: TRBV19; abundance: .
CDR3nt: TGTGCCAGCAGTGAAGCCATCAATAGCAATCAGCCCCAGCATTTT; CDR3aa: CASSEAINSNQPQHF; j_gene: TRBJ1-5; d_gene: .; v_gene: TRBV2; abundance: .
CDR3nt: TGTGCCAGCAGCGTAAGGACTAGCGGTTTCACAGATACGCAGTATTTT; CDR3aa: CASSVRTSGFTDTQYF; j_gene: TRBJ2-3; d_gene: TRBD2; v_gene: TRBV9; abundance: .
CDR3nt: TGTGCCAGCACCCAAGCGGGGGGGCCAGGAAGTGAGCAGTTCTTC; CDR3aa: CASTQAGGPGSEQFF; j_gene: TRBJ2-1; d_gene: TRBD2; v_gene: TRBV6-5; abundance: .
CDR3nt: TGTGCCAGTAGTATTCCGTGGACGGACTACTATGGCTACACCTTC; CDR3aa: CASSIPWTDYYGYTF; j_gene: TRBJ1-2; d_gene: .; v_gene: TRBV19; abundance: .
CDR3nt: TGTGCCAGCAGCACTAGCGGGGGCCTCAATGAGCAGTTCTTC; CDR3aa: CASSTSGGLNEQFF; j_gene: TRBJ2-1; d_gene: TRBD2; v_gene: TRBV9; abundance: .
CDR3nt: TGTGCCTGCACTACCCTCCTCGACCCAGGGGCAAACACCGGGGAGCTGTTTTTT; CDR3aa: CACTTLLDPGANTGELFF; j_gene: TRBJ2-2; d_gene: .; v_gene: TRBV30; abundance: .
CDR3nt: TGCGCCAGCAGCTTGGCCGGGGGACCGAACACTGAAGCTTTCTTT; CDR3aa: CASSLAGGPNTEAFF; j_gene: TRBJ1-1; d_gene: .; v_gene: TRBV5-1; abundance: .
CDR3nt: TGTGCCGGGACCGCGAGGGCCTCCTACGAGCAGTACTTC; CDR3aa: CAGTARASYEQYF; j_gene: TRBJ2-7; d_gene: .; v_gene: TRBV30; abundance: .
CDR3nt: TGTGCCTGGTCTCGGGGGACCACTAATGAAAAACTGTTTTTT; CDR3aa: CAWSRGTTNEKLFF; j_gene: TRBJ1-4; d_gene: .; v_gene: TRBV2; abundance: .
CDR3nt: TGTGCCAGCAGCCTCAGGGCCGGGGAGCTGTTTTTT; CDR3aa: CASSLRAGELFF; j_gene: TRBJ2-2; d_gene: .; v_gene: TRBV7-8; abundance: .
CDR3nt: TGTGCCAGCAACCCCTTGGGCCAGGGCAACGAGCAGTACTTC; CDR3aa: CASNPLGQGNEQYF; j_gene: TRBJ2-7; d_gene: .; v_gene: TRBV27; abundance: .
CDR3nt: TGTGCCAGCAGTTTCCCCGGGACACAGGACTTAAATCAGCCCCAGCATTTT; CDR3aa: CASSFPGTQDLNQPQHF; j_gene: TRBJ1-5; d_gene: .; v_gene: TRBV28; abundance: .
CDR3nt: TGTGCCTGGAGTGCCGGGACTGCCAATCTTTCACCCCTCCACTTT; CDR3aa: CAWSAGTANLSPLHF; j_gene: TRBJ1-6; d_gene: .; v_gene: TRBV30; abundance: .
CDR3nt: TGTGCCAGTAGTATGAGACAGGGGAGGGAGACCCAGTACTTC; CDR3aa: CASSMRQGRETQYF; j_gene: TRBJ2-5; d_gene: TRBD1; v_gene: TRBV19; abundance: .
CDR3nt: TGTGCCAGCAGCCAGGGGTTATCCGGGACGGCCCGCACTAGCGGCTCCTACAATGAGCAGTTCTTC; CDR3aa: CASSQGLSGTARTSGSYNEQFF; j_gene: TRBJ2-1; d_gene: TRBD2; v_gene: TRBV3-1/TRBV3-2; abundance: .
CDR3nt: TGTGCCACCAGCAGAGATCCCAGGCTGGCCAGTGAGCAGTTCTTC; CDR3aa: CATSRDPRLASEQFF; j_gene: TRBJ2-1; d_gene: .; v_gene: TRBV15; abundance: .
CDR3nt: TGTGCCAGCAGCGTAGGAGGAGTTGACACCGGGGAGCTGTTTTTT; CDR3aa: CASSVGGVDTGELFF; j_gene: TRBJ2-2; d_gene: .; v_gene: TRBV9; abundance: .
CDR3nt: TGTGCCAGTAGTAGAGACAGGGAAGGTGAAGCTTTCTTT; CDR3aa: CASSRDREGEAFF; j_gene: TRBJ1-1; d_gene: TRBD1; v_gene: TRBV19; abundance: .
CDR3nt: TGTGCCAGCAGCTGGTCGGGACAGGGGGATCAGCCCCAGCATTTT; CDR3aa: CASSWSGQGDQPQHF; j_gene: TRBJ1-5; d_gene: TRBD1; v_gene: TRBV5-8; abundance: .
CDR3nt: TGTGCCAGCTCACCCTGGGTCTCCTCCAAGGGGCGAGTGAATGGCTACACCTTC; CDR3aa: CASSPWVSSKGRVNGYTF; j_gene: TRBJ1-2; d_gene: .; v_gene: TRBV18; abundance: .
CDR3nt: TGCGCCAGCAGTGAGAAGCCTGTCGACAGGGACCCTACCGGGGAGCTGTTTTTT; CDR3aa: CASSEKPVDRDPTGELFF; j_gene: TRBJ2-2; d_gene: TRBD1; v_gene: TRBV10-1; abundance: .
CDR3nt: TGTGCCAGCAGGCGACAGGGGGGTGAAGCTTTCTTT; CDR3aa: CASRRQGGEAFF; j_gene: TRBJ1-1; d_gene: TRBD1; v_gene: TRBV2; abundance: .
CDR3nt: TGTGCCAGCAGTTACCAGACAGGGAACACTGAAGCTTTCTTT; CDR3aa: CASSYQTGNTEAFF; j_gene: TRBJ1-1; d_gene: .; v_gene: TRBV6-5; abundance: .
CDR3nt: TGTGCCAGTTTAACGACAGCAACTGAAGCTTTCTTT; CDR3aa: CASLTTATEAFF; j_gene: TRBJ1-1; d_gene: .; v_gene: TRBV12-3/TRBV12-4; abundance: .
CDR3nt: TGTGCCAGCAGCCTGGGACAGGGGGCCCCCTACGAGCAGTACTTC; CDR3aa: CASSLGQGAPYEQYF; j_gene: TRBJ2-7; d_gene: TRBD1; v_gene: TRBV5-4; abundance: .
CDR3nt: TGTGCCAGCAGCTCTCATGGGACAGGGTCGGACGAGCAGTACTTC; CDR3aa: CASSSHGTGSDEQYF; j_gene: TRBJ2-7; d_gene: TRBD1; v_gene: TRBV11-2; abundance: .
CDR3nt: TGTGCCAGCAGTCCGCAAAACTTAGCGGGGAGTGGAGTCGGGGAGCTGTTTTTT; CDR3aa: CASSPQNLAGSGVGELFF; j_gene: TRBJ2-2; d_gene: TRBD2; v_gene: TRBV2; abundance: few
CDR3nt: TGTGCCAGCAGCGTAAGCAATGGCCGGACAGAACAAGAGACCCAGTACTTC; CDR3aa: CASSVSNGRTEQETQYF; j_gene: TRBJ2-5; d_gene: .; v_gene: TRBV9; abundance: .
CDR3nt: TGCGCCAGCAGCTTGGGTGGGACAGGACAAGAGACCCAGTACTTC; CDR3aa: CASSLGGTGQETQYF; j_gene: TRBJ2-5; d_gene: TRBD1; v_gene: TRBV5-1; abundance: .
CDR3nt: TGTGCCAGCAGTTTAGCCAGGGAAGAGACCCAGTACTTC; CDR3aa: CASSLAREETQYF; j_gene: TRBJ2-5; d_gene: .; v_gene: TRBV12-3/TRBV12-4; abundance: .
CDR3nt: TGCAGTGCCCTACTCTACAATGAGCAGTTCTTC; CDR3aa: CSALLYNEQFF; j_gene: TRBJ2-1; d_gene: .; v_gene: TRBV20-1; abundance: .
CDR3nt: TGTGCCATCAGTGAGCGCACAGGGGTGGATGGCTACACCTTC; CDR3aa: CAISERTGVDGYTF; j_gene: TRBJ1-2; d_gene: TRBD1; v_gene: TRBV10-3; abundance: once
CDR3nt: TGCGCCAGCAGTGAGTCGGCTAGCGGGGGGGCCGATACGCAGTATTTT; CDR3aa: CASSESASGGADTQYF; j_gene: TRBJ2-3; d_gene: TRBD2; v_gene: TRBV10-1; abundance: .
CDR3nt: TGCGCCAGCAGCGAAGACAAATTATCGGCCTCTGGAAACACCATATATTTT; CDR3aa: CASSEDKLSASGNTIYF; j_gene: TRBJ1-3; d_gene: .; v_gene: TRBV10-1; abundance: few
CDR3nt: TGCGCCAGCAGCCAAGTCAGTGGGGGGGAGCTGGGAGGCTACACCTTC; CDR3aa: CASSQVSGGELGGYTF; j_gene: TRBJ1-2; d_gene: .; v_gene: TRBV4-1; abundance: .
CDR3nt: TGTGCCAGCAGTGAGGGCATAACTAATGAAAAACTGTTTTTT; CDR3aa: CASSEGITNEKLFF; j_gene: TRBJ1-4; d_gene: .; v_gene: TRBV25-1; abundance: .
CDR3nt: TGTGCCAGCAAACAGGGAAGGGGGGAGACCCAGTACTTC; CDR3aa: CASKQGRGETQYF; j_gene: TRBJ2-5; d_gene: .; v_gene: TRBV21-1; abundance: .
CDR3nt: TGCGCCAGCAGCCGGTGGCCAGGAGAAAAACTGTTTTTT; CDR3aa: CASSRWPGEKLFF; j_gene: TRBJ1-4; d_gene: .; v_gene: TRBV5-1; abundance: .
CDR3nt: TGCGCCAGCAGTCAATACATTGATAGCAATCAGCCCCAGCATTTT; CDR3aa: CASSQYIDSNQPQHF; j_gene: TRBJ1-5; d_gene: .; v_gene: TRBV23-1; abundance: .
CDR3nt: TGTGCCTGGAGTCGGGTCTGGGAGAGCGGGGAGCTGTTTTTT; CDR3aa: CAWSRVWESGELFF; j_gene: TRBJ2-2; d_gene: .; v_gene: TRBV30; abundance: few
CDR3nt: TGTGCCAGCAGCTTAGGGACGGGAGCCTACGAGCAGTACTTC; CDR3aa: CASSLGTGAYEQYF; j_gene: TRBJ2-7; d_gene: .; v_gene: TRBV5-6; abundance: .
CDR3nt: TGTGCCAGCAGTTACTCGATGCCGGGGACTGAAGCTTTCTTT; CDR3aa: CASSYSMPGTEAFF; j_gene: TRBJ1-1; d_gene: .; v_gene: TRBV6-5; abundance: .
CDR3nt: TGTGCCAGCAACGCAGGGCTTGGGTCTGGAAACACCATATATTTT; CDR3aa: CASNAGLGSGNTIYF; j_gene: TRBJ1-3; d_gene: .; v_gene: TRBV2; abundance: .
CDR3nt: TGTGCCACCAGTGATTCAGGGGGCAGGAATGAGCAGTTCTTC; CDR3aa: CATSDSGGRNEQFF; j_gene: TRBJ2-1; d_gene: TRBD1; v_gene: TRBV24-1; abundance: .
CDR3nt: TGTGCCAGCAGCCAAGAAAAAGCGGGGGGATACCTTGGGTACGAGCAGTACTTC; CDR3aa: CASSQEKAGGYLGYEQYF; j_gene: TRBJ2-7; d_gene: TRBD2; v_gene: TRBV3-1/TRBV3-2; abundance: .
CDR3nt: TGTGCCAGTTTAGAGCGGGGGGGCCTTCCCTACGAGCAGTACTTC; CDR3aa: CASLERGGLPYEQYF; j_gene: TRBJ2-7; d_gene: TRBD2; v_gene: TRBV6-5; abundance: once